The clone carrying this TCR beta chain has only a few counts. The antigen remains unidentified. The donors belonged to the roughly 110-subject validation cohort, separate from the approximately 670-subject first cohort. The data belong to a study of cytomegalovirus exposure and HLA in healthy donors. The study's findings and limits: The study designated fewer than 200 TCR beta chains cytomegalovirus-associated. According to a later analysis, TCR clusters from the first cohort tended to co-occur in the 110 or so validation repertoires.

Data came from immunoSEQ multiplex PCR; TCRdb stores just in-frame clones and leaves some out. The sample holds 65,000 to 95,000 clones, approximately 93% seen once. V lost 0 bases, J lost 5 bases, and 10 bases lay in between. CDR3 length: 13 residues. In germline, CDR1 is GTSNPN, CDR2 SVGIG (reference sequence). Source material: PBMCs. This TCR was recovered from a woman under 40 in good health and CMV-seronegative. The chain is built from TRBV30 and TRBJ1-2, with TRBD1 as a possible D gene (6 bases). The CDR3: CAWSVRQEYGYTF. CDR3 nucleotides: TGTGCCTGGAGTGTACGACAGGAGTATGGCTACACCTTC.